This T cell receptor beta chain appears in the sequencing data of a study of shared clonotypes between healthy human individuals. Clones were sequenced by immunoSEQ multiplex PCR, and TCRdb holds only the in-frame ones, with some missing. Of about 2.3 million clones in the sample, 80% to 95% were seen once. The CDR3 extends over 14 amino acids. V dropped 4 bases and J dropped 5 bases, with 15 bases sitting between them. CDR1 is SGHNT, CDR2 YYREEE, per germline (reference sequence). Sequencing used naive CD4+ T cells from PBMCs. Subset noted: CD45RA+ positively selected. The V and J genes are TRBV5-4 and TRBJ2-5; a possible D gene is TRBD2 (6 bases). This TCR came from a man younger than 35 in good health. Some clones in this sample may be carry-over from other donors' samples. The CDR3 loop is CASSPRGGAETQYF. The CDR3 bases are TGTGCCAGCAGCCCCCGGGGAGGCGCCGAGACCCAGTACTTC.